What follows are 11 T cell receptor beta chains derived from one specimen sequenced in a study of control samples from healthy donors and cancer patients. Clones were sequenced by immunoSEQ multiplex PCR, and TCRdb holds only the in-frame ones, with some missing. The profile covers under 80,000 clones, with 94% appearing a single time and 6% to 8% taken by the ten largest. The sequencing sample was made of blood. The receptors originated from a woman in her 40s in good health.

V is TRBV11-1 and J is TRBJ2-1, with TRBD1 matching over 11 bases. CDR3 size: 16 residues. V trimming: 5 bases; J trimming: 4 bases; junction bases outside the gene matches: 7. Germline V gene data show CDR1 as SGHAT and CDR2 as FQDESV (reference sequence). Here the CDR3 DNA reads TGTGCCAGCAGCGCCCAGGGACAGGGGGGGTACAATGAGCAGTTCTTC. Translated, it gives CASSAQGQGGYNEQFF.

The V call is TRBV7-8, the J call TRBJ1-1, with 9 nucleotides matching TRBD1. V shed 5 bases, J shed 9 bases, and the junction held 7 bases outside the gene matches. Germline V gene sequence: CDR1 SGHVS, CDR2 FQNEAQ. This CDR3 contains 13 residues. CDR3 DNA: TGTGCCAGCAGCCGGGACAGGGAAGGTAAAGCTTTCTTT. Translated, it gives CASSRDREGKAFF.

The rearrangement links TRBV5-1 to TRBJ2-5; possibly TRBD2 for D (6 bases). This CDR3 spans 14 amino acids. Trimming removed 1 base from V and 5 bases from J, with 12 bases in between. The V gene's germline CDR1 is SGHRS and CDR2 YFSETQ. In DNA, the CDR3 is TGCGCCAGCAGCTTGTTTCCGGGGGAGGAGACCCAGTACTTC. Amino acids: CASSLFPGEETQYF.

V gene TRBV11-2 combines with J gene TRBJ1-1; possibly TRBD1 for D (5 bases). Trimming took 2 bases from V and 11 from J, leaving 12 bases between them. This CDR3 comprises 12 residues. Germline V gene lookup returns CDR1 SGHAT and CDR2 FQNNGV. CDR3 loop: CASSLWGRDAFF. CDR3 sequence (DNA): TGTGCCAGCAGCTTATGGGGCAGGGACGCTTTCTTT.

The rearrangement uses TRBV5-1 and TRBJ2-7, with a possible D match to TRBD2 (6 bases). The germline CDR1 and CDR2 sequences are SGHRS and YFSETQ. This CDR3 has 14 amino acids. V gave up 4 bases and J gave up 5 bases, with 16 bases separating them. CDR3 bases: TGCGCCAGCAGCCTCGCGGCGGGGATGGACGAGCAGTACTTC. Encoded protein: CASSLAAGMDEQYF.

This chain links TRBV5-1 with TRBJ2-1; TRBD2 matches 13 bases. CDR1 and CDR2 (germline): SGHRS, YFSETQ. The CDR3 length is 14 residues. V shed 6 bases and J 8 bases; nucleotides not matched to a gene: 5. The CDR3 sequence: CASTRTSGSDEQFF. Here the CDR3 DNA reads TGCGCCAGCACCAGGACTAGCGGGAGCGATGAGCAGTTCTTC.

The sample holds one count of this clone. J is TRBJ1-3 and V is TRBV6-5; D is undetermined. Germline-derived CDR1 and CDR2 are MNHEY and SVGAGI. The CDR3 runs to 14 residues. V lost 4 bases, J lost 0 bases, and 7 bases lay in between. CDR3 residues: CASSSGFSGNTIYF. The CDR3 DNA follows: TGTGCCAGCAGTTCCGGCTTCTCTGGAAACACCATATATTTT.

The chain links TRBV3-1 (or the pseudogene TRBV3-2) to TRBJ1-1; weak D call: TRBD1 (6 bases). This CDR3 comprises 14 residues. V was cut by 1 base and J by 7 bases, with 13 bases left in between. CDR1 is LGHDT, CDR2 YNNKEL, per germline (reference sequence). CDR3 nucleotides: TGTGCCAGCAGCCAAGGGCAGGGGCGGCTTGAAGCTTTCTTT. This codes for CASSQGQGRLEAFF.

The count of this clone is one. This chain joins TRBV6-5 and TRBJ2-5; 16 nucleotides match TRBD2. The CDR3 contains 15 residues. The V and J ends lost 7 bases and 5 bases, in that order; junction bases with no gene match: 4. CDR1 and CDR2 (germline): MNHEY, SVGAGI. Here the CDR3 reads CASTQGLAGGETQYF. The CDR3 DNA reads TGTGCCAGCACTCAGGGACTAGCGGGAGGGGAGACCCAGTACTTC.

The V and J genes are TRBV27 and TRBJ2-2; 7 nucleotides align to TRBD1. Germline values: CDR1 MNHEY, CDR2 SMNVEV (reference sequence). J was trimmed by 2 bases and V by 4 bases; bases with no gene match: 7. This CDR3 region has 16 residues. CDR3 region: CASSSPGQVNTGELFF. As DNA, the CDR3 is TGTGCCAGCAGTTCGCCAGGACAGGTCAACACCGGGGAGCTGTTTTTT.

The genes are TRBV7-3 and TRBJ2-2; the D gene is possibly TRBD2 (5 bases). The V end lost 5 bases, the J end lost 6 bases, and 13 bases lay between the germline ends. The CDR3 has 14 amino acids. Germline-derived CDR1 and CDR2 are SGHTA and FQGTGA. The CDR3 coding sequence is TGTGCCAGCAGCCCGGGATTTAGCCCCGGGGAGCTGTTTTTT. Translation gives CASSPGFSPGELFF.